This T cell receptor (beta chain) was obtained from a study of CD8+ T cells in alopecia areata. Following extraction, RNA underwent reverse transcription to cDNA, which served as the sequencing template. Sequenced by immunoSEQ multiplex PCR; TCRdb stores in-frame clones only, minus some. The sample shows under 300,000 clones, 65% to 70% of them seen only once. Germline V lookup: CDR1 SGHTA, CDR2 FQGNSA. The CDR3 extends over 13 amino acids. V lost 3 bases and J 3 bases, leaving 3 bases between the germline ends. This TCR derives from a human donor with alopecia areata. This specimen consisted of CD4+ T cells sorted from blood, obtained at week 0. This chain uses TRBV7-2 with TRBJ2-6; D unclear. The CDR3 coding sequence is TGTGCCAGCAGCTTCGTTGGGGCCAACGTCCTGACTTTC. The encoded protein is CASSFVGANVLTF.